The 27 T cell receptor beta chains in this list originate from one sample, sequenced in a study of radiotherapy plus CTLA-4 blockade in lung cancer. TCRdb's table, derived via immunoSEQ multiplex PCR, lists solely in-frame clones and lacks some. Among tens of thousands of clones listed, more than 60% were seen once. Sequencing used peripheral blood, obtained from a patient treated with radiotherapy plus ipilimumab. These receptors originate from a human donor with non-small cell lung cancer who had a partial response to radiotherapy plus ipilimumab. Some clones in this sample may be carry-over from other donors' samples.

The sample holds one count of this clone. The chain joins TRBV5-1 to TRBJ2-2; D not certain. CDR1 is SGHRS and CDR2 is YFSETQ in the germline V gene. The CDR3 is made up of 15 amino acids. V dropped 1 base and J dropped 3 bases, with 10 bases sitting between them. The CDR3 reads CASSLRGRDTGELFF. CDR3 sequence (DNA): TGCGCCAGCAGCTTGCGAGGCCGTGACACCGGGGAGCTGTTTTTT.

CDR3 nucleotides: TGTGCCAGCAGCCGACGGACAGGGGGGTCCGGGGAGCTGTTTTTT. Encoded protein: CASSRRTGGSGELFF. The genes are TRBV6-6 and TRBJ2-2; 10 bases align to TRBD1. This CDR3 region has 15 residues. CDR1 is MNHNY, CDR2 SVGAGI, per germline (reference sequence). J gave up 6 bases and V 6 bases, and 7 bases lay outside the gene matches.

V is TRBV7-6 and J is TRBJ2-1; 10 bases align to TRBD2. The CDR3 runs 15 residues. J lost 4 bases, V lost 5 bases, and 5 bases had no gene match. Germline CDR1 is SGHVS and CDR2 is FNYEAQ. CDR3 loop: CASSPSGRSYNEQFF. The CDR3 DNA is TGTGCCAGCAGCCCTAGCGGGAGATCATACAATGAGCAGTTCTTC.

CDR3: CASTKTSVSTDTQYF. In nucleotides, the CDR3 is TGTGCCAGCACGAAAACTAGCGTCAGCACAGATACGCAGTATTTT. The chain joins TRBV11-2 to TRBJ2-3; TRBD2 aligns across 7 bases. This CDR3 is built from 15 residues. Unmatched junction bases numbered 7, after V lost 7 bases and J lost 0 bases. Germline CDR1 reads SGHAT; CDR2 reads FQNNGV. Full variable domain (rest looked up from reference TRBV11-2 and TRBJ2-3): EAGVAQSPRYKIIEKRQSVAFWCNPISGHATLYWYQQILGQGPKLLIQFQNNGVVDDSQLPKDRFSAERLKGVDSTLKIQPAKLEDSAVYLCASTKTSVSTDTQYFGPGTRLTVL.

The chain couples TRBV18 to TRBJ2-5, with D maybe TRBD1 (6 bases). Matching the DNA end better, TRBJ2-7 makes the J call doubtful. Germline V lookup: CDR1 KGHSH, CDR2 LQKENI. This CDR3 has 14 amino acids. The CDR3: CASSPEEQGYEQYF. The CDR3 coding sequence is TGTGCCAGCTCACCAGAGGAACAGGGTTACGAGCAGTACTTC.

The chain carries TRBV5-4 and TRBJ2-7; D possibly corresponds to TRBD1 (6 bases). Trimming stripped 2 bases from V and 3 bases from J, with 6 bases between. There are 12 residues in the CDR3. CDR1 is SGHNT, CDR2 YYREEE, per germline (reference sequence). DNA of the CDR3: TGTGCCAGCAGCTTACAGGGCTACGAGCAGTACTTC. Translated, it gives CASSLQGYEQYF.

The chain is built from TRBV27 and TRBJ1-5, with a possible D match to TRBD1 (6 bases). CDR1 is MNHEY, CDR2 SMNVEV, per germline (reference sequence). V was cut by 6 bases and J by 7 bases, with 25 bases left in between. The CDR3 consists of 17 residues. The CDR3 reads CASSQLAFGGRGQPQHF. In DNA, the CDR3 is TGTGCCAGCAGCCAACTAGCCTTCGGGGGGCGTGGACAGCCCCAGCATTTT.

This rearrangement joins TRBV6-5 to TRBJ2-7, with D tentatively TRBD2 (6 bases). The germline V gene has CDR1 MNHEY and CDR2 SVGAGI. V shed 2 bases and J shed 1 base, with 15 bases lying between them. The CDR3 is 16 amino acids. CDR3 DNA: TGTGCCAGCAGTTACGCTTGGAGGGGCAGGTCCTACGAGCAGTACTTC. Protein product: CASSYAWRGRSYEQYF.

The CDR3 sequence is CASSQDHLSSGGGREQYF. In DNA form, the CDR3 reads TGTGCCAGCAGCCAAGACCACCTCTCTAGCGGGGGGGGCAGGGAGCAGTACTTC. The chain recombines TRBV4-2 with TRBJ2-7; 12 nucleotides line up with TRBD2. V gave up 0 bases and J gave up 7 bases; unmatched junction bases: 13. Germline V CDR1 and CDR2: LGHNA, YNFKEQ. CDR3 length: 18 residues.

The chain carries TRBV18 and TRBJ2-7; 8 positions match TRBD1. Germline values: CDR1 KGHSH, CDR2 LQKENI. CDR3 size: 14 residues. V lost 5 bases to trimming and J lost 1 base; unmatched junction nucleotides: 4. CDR3: CASSWTGRSYEQYF. The CDR3 DNA is TGTGCCAGCTCATGGACAGGGAGATCCTACGAGCAGTACTTC.

V is TRBV9 and J is TRBJ2-5, with no clear D. V shed 4 bases and J shed 4 bases, with 17 bases lying between them. Per germline, CDR1 SGDLS and CDR2 YYNGEE. This CDR3 contains 15 residues. The CDR3 DNA follows: TGTGCCAGCAGCCCCCGTTCTACGGTCGGAGAGACCCAGTACTTC. It encodes CASSPRSTVGETQYF.

The chain carries TRBV18 and TRBJ2-5, with D possibly being TRBD1 (6 bases). The CDR3 is 13 residues long. The germline gives CDR1 KGHSH, CDR2 LQKENI. With 5 bases removed from V and 3 bases from J, the gap between germline ends came to 10 bases. CDR3 sequence reads: CASSVDSEETQYF. CDR3 bases: TGTGCCAGCTCAGTGGACAGTGAAGAGACCCAGTACTTC.

The CDR3 spells CAISGAGVYEQYF. The CDR3 coding sequence is TGTGCCATCAGTGGGGCGGGAGTCTACGAGCAGTACTTC. The gene calls are TRBV10-3 and TRBJ2-5; 7 bases line up with TRBD2. The DNA matches TRBJ2-7 better at its end, which makes the J call doubtful. In germline, CDR1 is ENHRY, CDR2 SYGVKD. This CDR3 spans 13 amino acids.

V gene TRBV5-6 combines with J gene TRBJ1-2; TRBD1 aligns across 7 bases. Germline CDR1 SGHDT, CDR2 YYEEEE. J lost 3 bases, V lost 4 bases, and 12 bases had no gene match. This CDR3 is built from 16 residues. CDR3 in DNA: TGTGCCAGCAGCCAGCCAGGACAGGAATTTTACTATGGCTACACCTTC. It yields the protein CASSQPGQEFYYGYTF. Supplemented by reference TRBV5-6 and TRBJ1-2, the full variable domain reads DAGVTQSPTHLIKTRGQQVTLRCSPKSGHDTVSWYQQALGQGPQFIFQYYEEEERQRGNFPDRFSGHQFPNYSSELNVNALLLGDSALYLCASSQPGQEFYYGYTFGSGTRLTVV.

The chain joins TRBV29-1 to TRBJ1-2, with TRBD1 matching over 9 bases. The CDR3 has 11 amino acids. Germline CDR1 and CDR2: SQVTM and ANQGSEA. Trimming removed 6 bases from V and 7 bases from J; junction bases left unmatched: 3. DNA of the CDR3: TGCAGCGTGACAGGGGGGCTTGGCTACACCTTC. Protein sequence: CSVTGGLGYTF.

There are a few counts of this clone. The CDR3 protein is CAISDPSGPVTGELFF. CDR3 in DNA: TGTGCCATCAGTGACCCTAGCGGGCCGGTGACCGGGGAGCTGTTTTTT. The chain has TRBV10-3 and TRBJ2-2, with TRBD2 identical over 8 bases. The V segment lost 3 bases and the J segment 5 bases; nucleotides outside the gene matches: 8. CDR1 and CDR2 (germline): ENHRY, SYGVKD. CDR3 length equals 16 residues.

The V gene is TRBV7-9, the J gene TRBJ2-2; D perhaps matches TRBD1 (6 bases). Germline lookup yields CDR1 SEHNR and CDR2 FQNEAQ (reference sequence). This CDR3 spans 15 amino acids. With 2 bases removed from V and 7 bases from J, the gap between germline ends came to 14 bases. CDR3 sequence reads: CASSLRAGAGGELFF. DNA for the CDR3: TGTGCCAGCAGCTTAAGGGCAGGGGCCGGCGGGGAGCTGTTTTTT.

CDR3 in amino acids: CASSQVGRGVGRETQYF. CDR3 nucleotide sequence: TGCGCCAGCAGCCAAGTAGGGCGGGGAGTGGGGCGGGAGACCCAGTACTTC. The rearrangement uses TRBV4-3 and TRBJ2-5; weak D call: TRBD2 (6 bases). The CDR3 covers 17 residues. The germline gives CDR1 LGHNA, CDR2 YSLEER. Between the trimmed V and J ends, which lost 1 base and 5 bases, there was a span of 20 bases.

V usage is TRBV5-4 and J usage is TRBJ2-7; 8 bases line up with TRBD1. After removal of 4 bases from V and 4 bases from J, the junction contained 7 bases not matched to a gene. This CDR3 is built from 14 residues. CDR1 and CDR2 from the germline V gene are SGHNT and YYREEE (reference sequence). For the CDR3, the DNA is TGTGCCAGCAGCGATGACAGGGGATCATACGAGCAGTACTTC. Translated, it gives CASSDDRGSYEQYF. The complete variable domain, with remaining parts taken from reference TRBV5-4 and TRBJ2-7, reads ETGVTQSPTHLIKTRGQQVTLRCSSQSGHNTVSWYQQALGQGPQFIFQYYREEENGRGNFPPRFSGLQFPNYSSELNVNALELDDSALYLCASSDDRGSYEQYFGPGTRLTVT.

The chain has TRBV5-1 and TRBJ2-1; 15 bases fit TRBD2. CDR1 and CDR2 from the germline V gene are SGHRS and YFSETQ. This CDR3 spans 15 amino acids. The ends lost 4 bases at V and 9 bases at J; junction bases unmatched: 5. This chain's CDR3 is CASSAPGLAGGEQFF. CDR3 DNA: TGCGCCAGCAGCGCACCGGGACTAGCGGGAGGTGAGCAGTTCTTC.

This clone was seen a handful of times. This chain uses TRBV4-1 with TRBJ1-4; TRBD1 is a possible D gene (5 bases). Germline CDR1 reads MGHRA; CDR2 reads YSYEKL. The CDR3 extends over 20 amino acids. The V gene lost 4 bases and the J gene lost 0 bases, with 24 bases spanning the gap. The CDR3 DNA reads as TGCGCCAGCAGCCGGACGGGGGTACCAGTCTCAGAGGCAACTAATGAAAAACTGTTTTTT. Translating it yields CASSRTGVPVSEATNEKLFF.

CDR3 loop: CASSPRLTQETQYF. In DNA, the CDR3 is TGTGCCAGCTCACCACGACTGACCCAAGAGACCCAGTACTTC. The V call is TRBV18, the J call TRBJ2-5; no definite D call. Trimming removed 1 base from V and 1 base from J, with 7 bases in between. The CDR3 loop spans 14 amino acids. The V gene's germline CDR1 is KGHSH and CDR2 LQKENI.

This clone was found once. V usage is TRBV19 and J usage is TRBJ1-5; TRBD1 agrees at 7 bases. This CDR3 has 15 residues. Germline CDR1 LNHDA, CDR2 SQIVND (reference sequence). Trimming removed 7 bases from V and 2 bases from J; junction bases left unmatched: 8. CDR3 DNA sequence: TGTGCCAGTAAGGACAAGGGGACAGGCAATCAGCCCCAGCATTTT. This encodes CASKDKGTGNQPQHF.

The chain uses TRBV5-1 and TRBJ2-5, with D perhaps TRBD1 (5 bases). The CDR3 totals 12 residues. CDR1 is SGHRS, CDR2 YFSETQ, per germline. The germline V and J ends were trimmed by 3 bases and 5 bases, with 8 bases remaining between them. The CDR3 sequence is CASSWGQETQYF. CDR3 sequence (DNA): TGCGCCAGCAGCTGGGGCCAGGAGACCCAGTACTTC.

The chain links TRBV10-2 to TRBJ2-7, with 9 positions matching TRBD2. Germline V gene sequence: CDR1 WSHSY, CDR2 SAAADI. Trimming cost V 0 bases and J 5 bases; bases outside gene matches: 8. This CDR3 has 16 amino acids. CDR3 DNA sequence: TGCGCCAGCAGTGAGTCGCCGGCGGGAGGGCCAGACGAGCAGTACTTC. The encoded protein is CASSESPAGGPDEQYF.

Worth noting for this clone: Its ends do not fully match the called genes, so a read error is possible. The chain is built from TRBV4-3 and TRBJ2-7; 11 nucleotides align to TRBD2. The germline gives CDR1 LGHNA, CDR2 YSLEER. The CDR3 consists of 19 residues. The CDR3 spells CASSEDLISSGGLTYEQYF. Written as DNA, the CDR3 is TGCGCCAGCAGCGAAGATCTAATCTCTAGCGGGGGGCTGACCTACGAGCAGTACTTC.

There are a few counts of this clone. The chain has TRBV5-1 and TRBJ2-3; 12 bases are shared with TRBD2. This CDR3 has 15 amino acids. The V gene's germline CDR1 is SGHRS and CDR2 YFSETQ. V gave up 4 bases and J gave up 5 bases; unmatched junction bases: 5. The CDR3, as DNA: TGCGCCAGCAGCCCGACTAGCGGGAGCGTAGATACGCAGTATTTT. The encoded protein is CASSPTSGSVDTQYF.